A selection of T cell receptor beta chains follows, all from one sample in a study of T cell changes during pregnancy in multiple sclerosis. The table came from immunoSEQ multiplex PCR; TCRdb's copy has only in-frame clones and leaves some out. The sample records 55,000 to 65,000 clones, about 92% being singletons. Sequenced material: peripheral blood, taken in the first trimester of pregnancy. The receptors were sampled from a female donor with multiple sclerosis, enrolled in a pregnancy study. Both conserved end residues are trimmed from each CDR3.

V gene: TRBV6-4; CDR3 length: 13; J gene: TRBJ2-2; CDR3 protein: ASSDGTANTGELF
V gene: TRBV14; CDR3 length: 14; J gene: TRBJ1-1; CDR3 protein: ASSLSGRGMNTEAF
V gene: TRBV19; CDR3 length: 13; J gene: TRBJ1-2; CDR3 protein: ASSIIQDSIYGYT
V gene: TRBV28; CDR3 length: 9; J gene: TRBJ1-2; CDR3 protein: AVGLNYGYT
V gene: TRBV19; CDR3 length: 12; J gene: TRBJ1-2; CDR3 protein: ASSTMDSNYGYT
V gene: TRBV7-2; CDR3 length: 14; J gene: TRBJ2-5; CDR3 protein: ASSSWLGQGLETQY
V gene: TRBV7-2; CDR3 length: 12; J gene: TRBJ1-1; CDR3 protein: ASSLASGGTEAF
V gene: TRBV6-5; CDR3 length: 12; J gene: TRBJ2-2; CDR3 protein: ASSRDRGLRELF
V gene: TRBV19; CDR3 length: 11; J gene: TRBJ2-7; CDR3 protein: ASTSSQGHEQY
V gene: TRBV15; CDR3 length: 15; J gene: TRBJ2-2; CDR3 protein: ATSRLLGTENTGELF
V gene: TRBV18; CDR3 length: 14; J gene: TRBJ2-2; CDR3 protein: ASSPLRDSYTGELF
V gene: TRBV6-5; CDR3 length: 13; J gene: TRBJ1-5; CDR3 protein: ASSLDRNGNQPQH
V gene: TRBV4-1; CDR3 length: 16; J gene: TRBJ1-3; CDR3 protein: ASSFPSSGGTTGNTIY
V gene: TRBV7-2; CDR3 length: 12; J gene: TRBJ1-1; CDR3 protein: ASSSQGQNTEAF
V gene: TRBV18; CDR3 length: 12; J gene: TRBJ2-2; CDR3 protein: ASSSGPNTGELF
V gene: TRBV27; CDR3 length: 17; J gene: TRBJ2-3; CDR3 protein: ASSSPLFRGMGRTDTQY
V gene: TRBV21-1; CDR3 length: 10; J gene: TRBJ1-4; CDR3 protein: ASSRQSEKLF
V gene: TRBV29-1; CDR3 length: 10; J gene: TRBJ2-7; CDR3 protein: SVEQGADEQY
V gene: TRBV18; CDR3 length: 12; J gene: TRBJ1-6; CDR3 protein: ASSPMEGDSPLH
V gene: TRBV4-3; CDR3 length: 14; J gene: TRBJ2-5; CDR3 protein: ASSQNVLAGQETQY
V gene: TRBV10-1; CDR3 length: 14; J gene: TRBJ2-5; CDR3 protein: ASSAIPGQGPETQY
V gene: TRBV7-7; CDR3 length: 17; J gene: TRBJ2-1; CDR3 protein: ASSPLRTGVLAGGLREF
V gene: TRBV29-1; CDR3 length: 10; J gene: TRBJ1-1; CDR3 protein: SGGLTGRKAF
V gene: TRBV27; CDR3 length: 14; J gene: TRBJ1-2; CDR3 protein: ASRPSQDRLNYGYT
V gene: TRBV7-9; CDR3 length: 11; J gene: TRBJ1-1; CDR3 protein: ASSLGQDPEAF
V gene: TRBV19; CDR3 length: 12; J gene: TRBJ1-2; CDR3 protein: ASMGGAISYGYT
V gene: TRBV2; CDR3 length: 11; J gene: TRBJ2-2; CDR3 protein: ASRRTVTGELF
V gene: TRBV28; CDR3 length: 15; J gene: TRBJ2-3; CDR3 protein: ASSFRGIRPSTDTQY
V gene: TRBV6-1; CDR3 length: 14; J gene: TRBJ1-3; CDR3 protein: ASSERTGDSGNTIY
V gene: TRBV18; CDR3 length: 14; J gene: TRBJ1-2; CDR3 protein: ASSPLGGSENYGYT
V gene: TRBV6-1; CDR3 length: 11; J gene: TRBJ1-2; CDR3 protein: ASETGTNYGYT
V gene: TRBV19; CDR3 length: 13; J gene: TRBJ2-1; CDR3 protein: ATRIGLAGGNEQF
V gene: TRBV7-2; CDR3 length: 12; J gene: TRBJ2-5; CDR3 protein: ASSPFRTLGTQY
V gene: TRBV6-5; CDR3 length: 10; J gene: TRBJ1-5; CDR3 protein: ASKTGPGPQH
V gene: TRBV5-8; CDR3 length: 10; J gene: TRBJ1-4; CDR3 protein: ASSPAPLGGV